Listed here are 6 T cell receptor beta chains from one sample, sequenced in a study of T cells in Graves' hyperthyroidism and ophthalmopathy. Amplified regions were TCR beta CDR3 sequences from RNA transcripts. First-round RT-PCR of the TCR CDR3 relied on the HTBI primer set. TCRdb used MiXCR to reprocess the multiplex PCR reads, holding one entry per CDR3 protein. The sample has roughly 280,000 distinct CDR3 sequences, roughly 22% seen once. The sequenced sample was blood. The receptor source for this set is a man aged 30 to 39 with Graves' ophthalmopathy.

There are many counts of this clonotype. One end of the junction does not line up with germline, which may come from a read error. The rearrangement links TRBV28 to TRBJ2-3, with 9 bases identical to TRBD2. The CDR3 spans 17 residues. Germline loops: CDR1 MDHEN, CDR2 SYDVKM. CDR3 in DNA: TGTGCCAGCAGTTCCCCCACTTGGCGGGAGGGCACAAATACGCAGTATTTT. This gives the protein CASSSPTWREGTNTQYF.

This clonotype was recorded many times. An end of the junction does not agree with germline; a read error may underlie this. The chain links TRBV30 to TRBJ1-5; maybe TRBD1 (5 bases). Germline loops: CDR1 GTSNPN, CDR2 SVGIG (reference sequence). The CDR3 is 14 amino acids. The CDR3 DNA is TGTTCCTGGAGTACGGGCAGGGCCAATCAGCCCCAGCATTTT. The encoded protein is CSWSTGRANQPQHF.

The V and J genes are TRBV5-5 and TRBJ1-5, with a tentative D call TRBD1 (5 bases). Trimming shortened V by 4 bases and J by 0 bases, and 17 bases separated the two germline ends. Germline CDR1 SGHKS, CDR2 YYEKEE (reference sequence). The CDR3 loop spans 17 amino acids. DNA for the CDR3: TGTGCCAGCAGCATAGAGGGCAGAGGGGCTAGCAATCAGCCCCAGCATTTT. It encodes CASSIEGRGASNQPQHF.

This clonotype has just a few counts. The chain uses TRBV2 and TRBJ1-6; TRBD1 might be the D (5 bases). The germline V and J ends were trimmed by 2 bases and 0 bases, with 11 bases remaining between them. This CDR3 comprises 17 residues. CDR1 is SNHLY, CDR2 FYNNEI, per germline. As DNA, the CDR3 is TGTGCCAGCAGTGAAAGGGACCCCAGCTCCTATAATTCACCCCTCCACTTT. This sequence encodes CASSERDPSSYNSPLHF. The variable domain in full, with the rest retrieved from reference TRBV2 and TRBJ1-6, is EPEVTQTPSHQVTQMGQEVILRCVPISNHLYFYWYRQILGQKVEFLVSFYNNEISEKSEIFDDQFSVERPDGSNFTLKIRSTKLEDSAMYFCASSERDPSSYNSPLHFGNGTRLTVT.

This clonotype has only a few counts. The CDR3 here is CASSPTGLLNTEAFF. The DNA of the CDR3 is TGTGCCAGCAGCCCCACGGGACTCCTGAACACTGAAGCTTTCTTT. V gene TRBV11-2 combines with J gene TRBJ1-1; D may be TRBD1 (5 bases). Germline V gene sequence: CDR1 SGHAT, CDR2 FQNNGV. With 5 bases removed from V and 0 bases from J, the gap between germline ends came to 13 bases. This CDR3 has 15 amino acids.

There are many counts of this clonotype. V and J are TRBV4-1 and TRBJ1-2; D unclear. This CDR3 comprises 16 residues. Germline V gene lookup returns CDR1 MGHRA and CDR2 YSYEKL. V gave up 1 base and J gave up 1 base, with 13 bases separating them. CDR3 sequence reads: CASSQVNPSNNYGYTF. The CDR3 DNA follows: TGCGCCAGCAGCCAAGTAAATCCGTCTAATAACTATGGCTACACCTTC.